Each of the 2 T cell receptor beta chains below was sequenced from the same sample in a study of identical twins (dated by TCRdb to about 2016). The library was prepared using 5' RACE. This sample was sequenced with an Illumina HiSeq 2000. Using fastp trimming at Q25 and MiXCR clonotype assembly, TCRdb reanalyzed the public sequencing data and kept in-frame beta chains. Records with the same CDR3 protein are collapsed into one entry carrying the most frequent genes and DNA. For this sample there are about 240,000 distinct CDR3 sequences; about 10% appear just once. Of the sample, over 8% is held by the ten largest clones. The sample taken for sequencing was memory T cells sorted from blood. According to the study, the label for this sample's cell subset or site signals: CD45RO+ enriched T cells. All receptors derive from a man in his fifties in good health.

This clonotype was picked up many times. The J gene is TRBJ2-5, the V gene TRBV29-1; 11 bases fit TRBD2. The CDR3 covers 15 residues. The germline V gene encodes CDR1 SQVTM and CDR2 ANQGSEA. Trimming at V came to 2 bases and at J to 5 bases, leaving 7 bases not matched to a gene. CDR3 loop: CSVEFTSGSRETQYF. CDR3 DNA: TGCAGCGTTGAATTCACTAGCGGGAGTCGGGAGACCCAGTACTTC.

The table lists this clonotype with a few counts. The chain joins TRBV6-1 to TRBJ2-3; the D gene could be TRBD1 or TRBD2 (5 bases each). Germline V lookup: CDR1 MNHNS, CDR2 SASEGT. V shed 4 bases and J shed 0 bases, with 8 bases lying between them. This CDR3 contains 14 residues. CDR3 nucleotide sequence: TGTGCCAGCAGTGTCCGGGACAGCACAGATACGCAGTATTTT. It encodes CASSVRDSTDTQYF.